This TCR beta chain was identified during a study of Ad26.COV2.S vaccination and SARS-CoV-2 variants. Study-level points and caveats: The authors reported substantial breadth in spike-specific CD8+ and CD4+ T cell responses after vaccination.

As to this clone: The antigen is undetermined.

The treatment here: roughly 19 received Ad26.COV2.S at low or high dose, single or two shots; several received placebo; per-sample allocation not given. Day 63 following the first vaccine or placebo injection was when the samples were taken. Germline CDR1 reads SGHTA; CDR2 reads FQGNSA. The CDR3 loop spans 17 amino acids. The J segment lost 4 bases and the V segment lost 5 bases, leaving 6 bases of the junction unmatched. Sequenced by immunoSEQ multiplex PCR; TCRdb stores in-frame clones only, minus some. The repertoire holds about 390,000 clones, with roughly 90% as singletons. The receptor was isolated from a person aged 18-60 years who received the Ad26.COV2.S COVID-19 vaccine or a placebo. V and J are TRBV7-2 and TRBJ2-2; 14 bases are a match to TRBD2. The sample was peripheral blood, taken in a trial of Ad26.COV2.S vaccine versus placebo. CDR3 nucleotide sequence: TGTGCCAGCAGCCAAGGACTAGCGGGGGGTACCACCGGGGAGCTGTTTTTT. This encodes CASSQGLAGGTTGELFF. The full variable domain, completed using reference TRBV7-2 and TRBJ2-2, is GAGVSQSPSNKVTEKGKDVELRCDPISGHTALYWYRQSLGQGLEFLIYFQGNSAPDKSGLPSDRFSAERTGGSVSTLTIQRTQQEDSAVYLCASSQGLAGGTTGELFFGEGSRLTVL.